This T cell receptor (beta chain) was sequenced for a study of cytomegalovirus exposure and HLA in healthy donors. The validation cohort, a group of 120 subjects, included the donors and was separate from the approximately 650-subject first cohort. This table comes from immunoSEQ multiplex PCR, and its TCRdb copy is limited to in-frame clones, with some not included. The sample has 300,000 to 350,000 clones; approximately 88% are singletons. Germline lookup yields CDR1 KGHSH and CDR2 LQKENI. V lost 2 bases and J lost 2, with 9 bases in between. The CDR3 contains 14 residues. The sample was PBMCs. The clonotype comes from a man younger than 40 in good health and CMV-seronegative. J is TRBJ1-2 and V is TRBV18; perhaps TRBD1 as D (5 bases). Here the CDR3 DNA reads TGTGCCAGCTCACCAAATGCAGGGAACTATGGCTACACCTTC. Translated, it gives CASSPNAGNYGYTF.